This is a list of T cell receptor beta chains from one sample in a study of cytotoxic CD8 clonotypes in ibrutinib-treated CLL. Clones were sequenced by immunoSEQ multiplex PCR, and TCRdb holds only the in-frame ones, with some missing. The top ten hold 25% to 30% of the sample, which has 120,000 to 150,000 clones, 77% seen once. Sequenced material: PBMCs, taken after 12 months of ibrutinib treatment. The source of these receptors is a human donor with chronic lymphocytic leukemia. Each CDR3 is given with its conserved first and last residue. Each record gives: J gene, D gene, clone size, V gene, CDR3 DNA, CDR3 protein. D genes are given only for firm matches. Expanded clones are given a class, and other clones once, few, many or no size at all.

TRBJ2-1,TRBD1,-,TRBV6-5,TGTGCCAGCTTCTCCGGGACAGGGTTCAATGAGCAGTTCTTC,CASFSGTGFNEQFF
TRBJ2-1,TRBD2,-,TRBV7-3,TGTGCCAGCAGCTTATCACCTAGCGGGAACAATGAGCAGTTCTTC,CASSLSPSGNNEQFF
TRBJ1-4,-,few,TRBV7-2,TGTGCCAGCAGCTCCAGGCCCACTAATGAAAAACTGTTTTTT,CASSSRPTNEKLFF
TRBJ2-5,-,-,TRBV5-1,TGCGCCAGCAGAAGAGCGGTACAAGAGACCCAGTACTTC,CASRRAVQETQYF
TRBJ2-5,TRBD2,few,TRBV10-1,TGCGCCAGCAGTCCTCGCCTCGGGACTAGCGGGAGTGAAGAGACCCAGTACTTC,CASSPRLGTSGSEETQYF
TRBJ2-7,TRBD1,few,TRBV6-5,TGTGCCAGCAGTTACTCGATAGCGACAGGGTACGAGCAGTACTTC,CASSYSIATGYEQYF
TRBJ2-1,-,-,TRBV7-2,TGTGCCAGCAGCTTAGCGGGGGCAAATGAGCAGTTCTTC,CASSLAGANEQFF
TRBJ1-2,-,-,TRBV5-7,TGTGCCAGCAGCTATAGGGCGGGGGCCAGGGGCTACACCTTC,CASSYRAGARGYTF
TRBJ2-1,TRBD1,-,TRBV5-1,TGCGCCAGCAGCGGCGGACAGGTCTCGGATGAGCAGTTCTTC,CASSGGQVSDEQFF
TRBJ1-5,TRBD1,-,TRBV19,TGTGCCAGTAGTATACCGGGACAGCGCTGGCCTCAGCCCCAGCATTTT,CASSIPGQRWPQPQHF
TRBJ2-1,-,-,TRBV9,TGTGCCAGCAGCGAGAGGACCGGGGATCCTGAGCAGTTCTTC,CASSERTGDPEQFF
TRBJ1-4,TRBD1,-,TRBV5-5,TGTGCCAGCAGCCCGACGACAGGGAGGAATGAAAAACTGTTTTTT,CASSPTTGRNEKLFF
TRBJ2-7,-,-,TRBV7-9,TGTGCCAGCAGCTTGGGGACTTACAGGGACTGGCACGAGCAGTACTTC,CASSLGTYRDWHEQYF
TRBJ2-7,TRBD1,-,TRBV6-5,TGTGCCACACAGGGGCTTTACGAGCAGTACTTC,CATQGLYEQYF
TRBJ1-2,-,-,TRBV5-1,TGCGCCAGCAGCCCCGGGGAGGGACGGGGCTACACCTTC,CASSPGEGRGYTF
TRBJ2-1,-,-,TRBV27,TGTGCCAGCAAACGTAGCTCCTACAATGAGCAGTTCTTC,CASKRSSYNEQFF
TRBJ1-4,-,-,TRBV4-1,TGCGCCAGCAGCCAAGATGAAGGGGATAGTGTAAAACTGTTTTTT,CASSQDEGDSVKLFF
TRBJ1-1,-,-,TRBV7-3,TGTGCCAGCAGCCCCGAGGGGTTGACTGAAGCTTTCTTT,CASSPEGLTEAFF
TRBJ2-7,-,-,TRBV27,TGTGCCAGCAGGGGGGGACGGACTTCCTACGAGCAGTACTTC,CASRGGRTSYEQYF
TRBJ1-2,TRBD1,-,TRBV29-1,TGCAGCGTTCATGGGACAGGGATTTATGGCTACACCTTC,CSVHGTGIYGYTF
TRBJ1-2,-,once,TRBV21-1,TGTGCCAGCAGCAAAGAAGAGGGGGGCGGCTACACCTTC,CASSKEEGGGYTF
TRBJ1-5,-,-,TRBV28,TGTGCCAGCAGTTTAAACGCTATGGGGGATCATCAGCCCCAGCATTTT,CASSLNAMGDHQPQHF
TRBJ2-3,TRBD2,-,TRBV7-2,TGTGCCAGCAGCTCGGGACTAGCGGGAGATACGCAGTATTTT,CASSSGLAGDTQYF
TRBJ2-3,TRBD2,-,TRBV5-1,TGCGCCAGCAGCGGGACTAGCGGGGGGGCCCTTACAGATACGCAGTATTTT,CASSGTSGGALTDTQYF
TRBJ2-7,-,-,TRBV7-2,TGTGCCAGCAGCTTAGACAGGTTGTACGAGCAGTACTTC,CASSLDRLYEQYF
TRBJ2-5,-,-,TRBV7-2,TGTGCCAGCAGCCCCAGGGGCCTTGGGACCCAGTACTTC,CASSPRGLGTQYF
TRBJ2-1,TRBD2,-,TRBV7-2,TGTGCCAGCAGCTTAGCCTCAACTAGCGGGAGGGCCTGGTCCTACAATGAGCAGTTCTTC,CASSLASTSGRAWSYNEQFF
TRBJ2-7,TRBD2,-,TRBV7-6,TGTGCCAGCAGCTTAGCGGGACTAGCGGGGAACACCTACGAGCAGTACTTC,CASSLAGLAGNTYEQYF
TRBJ1-6,TRBD1,few,TRBV18,TGTGCCAGCTCACCACCGGGACAGGGACTCAATTCACCCCTCCACTTT,CASSPPGQGLNSPLHF
TRBJ2-7,TRBD2,-,TRBV7-9,TGTGCCAGCAGCTTAATTTCGGGAGGTCCCCACGAGCAGTACTTC,CASSLISGGPHEQYF
TRBJ2-7,TRBD1,-,TRBV5-1,TGCGCCAGCAGCCTAGGGACAGGGTACGAGCAGTACTTC,CASSLGTGYEQYF
TRBJ1-5,-,few,TRBV27,TGTGCCAGCAGTCCTTATAGCAATCAGCCCCAGCATTTT,CASSPYSNQPQHF
TRBJ2-3,-,-,TRBV7-6,TGTGCCAGCAGCTTAGGTGCGGGGTCAAGCACAGATACGCAGTATTTT,CASSLGAGSSTDTQYF
TRBJ1-5,-,-,TRBV28,TGTGCCAGCAGTTTACAAGGAAAGCCCCAGCATTTT,CASSLQGKPQHF
TRBJ2-7,-,few,TRBV18,TGTGCCAGCTCAGGAAGCTTCTCCTACGAGCAGTACTTC,CASSGSFSYEQYF
TRBJ1-1,TRBD1,-,TRBV6-5,TGTGCCAGCAGTTACTCTCAGGGGGAGACTGAAGCTTTCTTT,CASSYSQGETEAFF
TRBJ2-3,TRBD2,-,TRBV19,TGTGCCAGTAGTAGGGCGGGAGGGCAAGATACGCAGTATTTT,CASSRAGGQDTQYF
TRBJ2-7,TRBD2,-,TRBV28,TGTGCCAGTTTTTCTGCGGCTAGCGGCACCTACGAGCAGTACTTC,CASFSAASGTYEQYF
TRBJ1-2,-,-,TRBV5-1,TGCGCCAGCAGCTTCGACAGCCTCTATGGCTACACCTTC,CASSFDSLYGYTF
TRBJ2-3,TRBD2,-,TRBV9,TGTGCCAGCAGCAGCCTAGCGGGTCCGACGGAAACTAGCACAGATACGCAGTATTTT,CASSSLAGPTETSTDTQYF